What follows are 29 T cell receptor beta chains derived from one specimen sequenced in a study of response to subunit inactivated influenza vaccine. One entry per CDR3 protein results from TCRdb running MiXCR on the RT-PCR reads. The sample consists of 800,000 to 1,000,000 distinct CDR3 sequences, around 20% of them appearing once. The sample in question was PBMCs from blood, obtained approximately 5 days after vaccination. Every receptor here comes from a man between 45 and 60 years old who received an inactivated influenza vaccine.

This clonotype was detected ten times or more. The V call is TRBV29-1, the J call TRBJ2-3, with D tentatively TRBD1 or TRBD2 (5 bases each). Between the trimmed V and J ends, which lost 2 bases and 1 base, there was a span of 7 bases. CDR1 and CDR2 (germline): SQVTM, ANQGSEA. CDR3 size: 13 residues. This chain's CDR3 is CSVESGRTDTQYF. CDR3 in DNA: TGCAGCGTTGAATCGGGACGCACAGATACGCAGTATTTT.

The chain employs TRBV29-1 and TRBJ2-1, with TRBD1 matching 8 bases. Germline CDR1 reads SQVTM; CDR2 reads ANQGSEA. Losses at the gene ends were 6 bases for V and 3 bases for J; bases not matched to a gene: 10. CDR3 size: 15 residues. The CDR3 is CSVAFGQGIYNEQFF. In nucleotides, the CDR3 is TGCAGCGTCGCCTTCGGACAGGGCATCTACAATGAGCAGTTCTTC.

V is TRBV7-6 and J is TRBJ1-2; D perhaps matches TRBD1 (5 bases). Per germline, CDR1 SGHVS and CDR2 FNYEAQ. Trimming removed 1 base at V and 0 bases at J, with 9 bases between. This CDR3 comprises 15 residues. The CDR3 nucleotides read TGTGCCAGCAGCTTAGGGGCAGGGCCTAACTATGGCTACACCTTC. This encodes CASSLGAGPNYGYTF.

The chain employs TRBV12-3 or TRBV12-4 and TRBJ2-7, with D perhaps matching TRBD1 (6 bases). This CDR3 is 14 amino acids long. V was shortened by 5 bases and J by 1 base, with 12 bases between the two germline ends. The CDR3 DNA reads as TGTGCCAGCAGTGCCCGAGGGACATCCTACGAGCAGTACTTC. Translated, it gives CASSARGTSYEQYF.

This clonotype was counted many times. This sequence joins TRBV12-3 or TRBV12-4 and TRBJ2-2, with D unresolved. Trimming shortened V by 0 bases and J by 7 bases, and 3 bases separated the two germline ends. The CDR3 extends over 12 amino acids. CDR3 sequence reads: CASSLARGELFF. The CDR3 coding sequence is TGTGCCAGCAGTTTAGCCCGCGGGGAGCTGTTTTTT.

This clonotype was found a few times. This chain uses TRBV20-1 with TRBJ1-5; no clear D. Germline CDR1 reads DFQATT; CDR2 reads SNEGSKA (reference sequence). The germline V and J ends were trimmed by 5 bases and 2 bases, with 10 bases remaining between them. This CDR3 spans 13 amino acids. The CDR3 loop is CSADDLGNQPQHF. The CDR3 DNA sequence: TGCAGTGCTGACGACCTCGGCAATCAGCCCCAGCATTTT.

The chain links TRBV12-3 or TRBV12-4 to TRBJ2-5; 11 positions match TRBD2. The CDR3 extends over 16 amino acids. The junction had 5 bases not matched to a gene; V was cut back by 4 bases and J by 1 base. CDR3 amino acids: CASSSDTSGGQETQYF. DNA of the CDR3: TGTGCCAGCAGTTCCGACACTAGCGGGGGCCAAGAGACCCAGTACTTC.

This clonotype came up a few times. This chain links TRBV14 with TRBJ2-7, with unresolved D. V lost 2 bases and J 3 bases, leaving 5 bases between the germline ends. CDR3 length: 12 amino acids. In germline, CDR1 is SGHDN, CDR2 FVKESK. In DNA, the CDR3 is TGTGCCAGCAGCCAATCCGGCTACGAGCAGTACTTC. Amino acid sequence: CASSQSGYEQYF.

V gene TRBV12-3 or TRBV12-4 combines with J gene TRBJ2-1; 7 bases align to TRBD1. The CDR3 sequence is 15 residues long. Germline trimming cut 5 bases from V and 2 bases from J; bases unmatched to any gene: 6. CDR3 amino acids: CASSVRQGPYNEQFF. The CDR3 coding sequence is TGTGCCAGCAGTGTTAGACAGGGACCCTACAATGAGCAGTTCTTC.

The chain is built from TRBV20-1 and TRBJ2-5; TRBD2 aligns across 14 bases. CDR1 and CDR2 from the germline V gene are DFQATT and SNEGSKA (reference sequence). CDR3 size: 17 residues. V dropped 3 bases and J dropped 4; count of bases not matched to a gene: 10. The DNA of the CDR3 is TGCAGTGCTAGGGACGGGACTAGCGGGGGCGGCCCAGAGACCCAGTACTTC. This translates into CSARDGTSGGGPETQYF.

V gene TRBV5-1 combines with J gene TRBJ2-2; tentative D call: TRBD2 (6 bases). V lost 5 bases and J 3 bases, leaving 8 bases between the germline ends. This CDR3 comprises 13 residues. Per germline, CDR1 SGHRS and CDR2 YFSETQ. CDR3 in amino acids: CASRSSDTGELFF. CDR3 DNA: TGCGCCAGCAGATCTAGCGACACCGGGGAGCTGTTTTTT.

V usage is TRBV30 and J usage is TRBJ2-1; D ambiguous. Germline V lookup: CDR1 GTSNPN, CDR2 SVGIG (reference sequence). V dropped 0 bases and J dropped 10 bases, with 10 bases sitting between them. The CDR3 runs to 12 residues. The CDR3 bases are TGTGCCTGGAGTGTACAATCATTGGAGCAGTTCTTC. It specifies CAWSVQSLEQFF.

The genes are TRBV24-1 and TRBJ2-7; no clear D gene. Germline V lookup: CDR1 KGHDR, CDR2 SFDVKD. V lost 7 bases, J lost 5 bases, and 8 bases lay in between. The CDR3 totals 11 residues. The CDR3 loop is CATRESHEQYF. CDR3 nucleotides: TGTGCCACCAGAGAGAGCCACGAGCAGTACTTC.

This chain uses TRBV7-8 with TRBJ2-7; D perhaps matches TRBD2 (7 bases). Germline V lookup: CDR1 SGHVS, CDR2 FQNEAQ. Trimming removed 8 bases at V and 0 bases at J, with 14 bases between. The CDR3 runs to 14 residues. CDR3: CASQGGLNSYEQYF. DNA of the CDR3: TGTGCCAGCCAAGGGGGACTAAACTCCTACGAGCAGTACTTC.

A few counts support this clonotype. The chain is built from TRBV6-1 and TRBJ2-2; D not resolved. The CDR3 has 15 residues. V lost 7 bases and J lost 0, with 12 bases in between. The germline V gene encodes CDR1 MNHNS and CDR2 SASEGT. DNA for the CDR3: TGTGCCAGCACCAGACTCCATTCGAACACCGGGGAGCTGTTTTTT. Translated, it gives CASTRLHSNTGELFF.

This clonotype appeared a few times. This sequence joins TRBV10-3 and TRBJ2-7; 9 bases match TRBD1. The CDR3 has 15 residues. Germline V gene sequence: CDR1 ENHRY, CDR2 SYGVKD. J was trimmed by 6 bases and V by 5 bases; bases with no gene match: 11. This CDR3 is CAISTRQGVLAEQYF. The CDR3 bases are TGTGCCATCAGTACCAGACAGGGGGTCTTGGCCGAGCAGTACTTC.

The gene calls are TRBV12-3 or TRBV12-4 and TRBJ2-7; 7 bases match TRBD2. V was clipped by 3 bases and J by 0 bases; unmatched bases: 5. The CDR3 is 15 amino acids. Written as DNA, the CDR3 is TGTGCCAGCAGTTTTCGGCTAGCGGCCTCCTACGAGCAGTACTTC. This gives the protein CASSFRLAASYEQYF.

This clonotype was detected a few times. V gene TRBV15 combines with J gene TRBJ2-2; 7 bases agree with TRBD1. Germline V gene data show CDR1 as LNHNV and CDR2 as YYDKDF (reference sequence). V was clipped by 0 bases and J by 5 bases; unmatched bases: 3. The CDR3 totals 15 residues. CDR3 sequence (DNA): TGTGCCACCAGCAGAGAAACACAGGGGACCGGGGAGCTGTTTTTT. It translates to CATSRETQGTGELFF.

There are a few counts of this clonotype. This sequence joins TRBV20-1 and TRBJ2-2; a weak D match, TRBD2 (6 bases). CDR1 is DFQATT, CDR2 SNEGSKA, per germline (reference sequence). The CDR3 is 16 amino acids. V was clipped by 1 base and J by 6 bases, with 18 bases between them. The chain's CDR3 is CSARGPGLSIAGELFF. In DNA, the CDR3 is TGCAGTGCTAGAGGGCCGGGACTCAGCATCGCCGGGGAGCTGTTTTTT.

This clonotype was seen at least ten times. This chain uses TRBV29-1 with TRBJ1-1; D unclear. Trimming took off 0 bases at V and 8 bases at J, with 10 bases between the two ends. The CDR3 sequence is 12 residues long. CDR1 is SQVTM and CDR2 is ANQGSEA in the germline V gene. CDR3 nucleotides: TGCAGCGTTGAAGAGGGATCCTTGGAAGCTTTCTTT. Translated, it gives CSVEEGSLEAFF.

The rearrangement links TRBV7-8 to TRBJ2-3; the D gene is possibly TRBD2 (5 bases). The CDR3 runs 15 residues. V lost 5 bases and J 0 bases, leaving 12 bases between the germline ends. In germline, CDR1 is SGHVS, CDR2 FQNEAQ. DNA of the CDR3: TGTGCCAGCAGCCAACTCCGGGGTAGCACAGATACGCAGTATTTT. It is translated as CASSQLRGSTDTQYF.

The chain employs TRBV12-3 or TRBV12-4 and TRBJ2-2; no definite D call. This CDR3 comprises 12 residues. Trimming removed 5 bases from V and 9 bases from J, with 10 bases in between. CDR3 loop: CASSQGPRELFF. The CDR3 DNA sequence: TGTGCCAGCAGTCAAGGACCGCGGGAGCTGTTTTTT.

About this clonotype itself: An end of the junction differs from the germline gene, which may be a read error. J is TRBJ2-1 and V is TRBV4-2, with TRBD1 as a possible D gene (6 bases). Germline V gene data show CDR1 as LGHNA and CDR2 as YNFKEQ. This CDR3 region has 14 residues. CDR3 amino acids: CAISPGQGLDEQFF. The DNA for the CDR3 is TGTGCCATCAGCCCCGGGCAGGGGCTTGATGAGCAGTTCTTC.

The chain joins TRBV20-1 to TRBJ1-6; D uncertain. V lost 6 bases and J 6 bases, leaving 12 bases between the germline ends. Germline CDR1 DFQATT, CDR2 SNEGSKA (reference sequence). The CDR3 runs 13 residues. In DNA form, the CDR3 reads TGCAGTGCCGTCCGGGCCAGTAATTCACCCCTCCACTTT. Translating gives CSAVRASNSPLHF.

This clonotype was counted a single time. The chain employs TRBV11-2 and TRBJ1-6, with TRBD1 identical over 7 bases. This CDR3 is built from 16 residues. The J segment lost 3 bases and the V segment lost 2 bases, leaving 4 bases of the junction unmatched. CDR1 and CDR2 (germline): SGHAT, FQNNGV. The CDR3: CASSLFAGGYNSPLHF. The CDR3 bases are TGTGCCAGCAGCTTATTTGCAGGGGGCTATAATTCACCCCTCCACTTT.

The chain carries TRBV7-9 and TRBJ2-1, with TRBD2 matching 16 bases. The CDR3 has 15 amino acids. Germline lookup yields CDR1 SEHNR and CDR2 FQNEAQ (reference sequence). V trimming: 4 bases; J trimming: 9 bases; junction bases outside the gene matches: 3. The CDR3 nucleotides read TGTGCCAGCAGCTACGGGACTAGCGGGAGGGGTGAGCAGTTCTTC. Its protein product is CASSYGTSGRGEQFF.

The CDR3 DNA is TGTGCCAGCAGCTGGGGGGTGAGCTCCTACGAGCAGTACTTC. This encodes CASSWGVSSYEQYF. The chain uses TRBV7-2 and TRBJ2-7; D perhaps matches TRBD2 (6 bases). The CDR3 spans 14 residues. Germline CDR1 is SGHTA and CDR2 is FQGNSA. Trimming removed 4 bases at V and 0 bases at J, with 10 bases between. The full variable domain, with the rest looked up from reference TRBV7-2 and TRBJ2-7, is GAGVSQSPSNKVTEKGKDVELRCDPISGHTALYWYRQSLGQGLEFLIYFQGNSAPDKSGLPSDRFSAERTGGSVSTLTIQRTQQEDSAVYLCASSWGVSSYEQYFGPGTRLTVT.

V gene TRBV9 combines with J gene TRBJ2-7; tentatively, D is TRBD1 or TRBD2 (7 bases each). Trimming left V 3 bases short and J 3 bases short, with 16 bases between. In germline, CDR1 is SGDLS, CDR2 YYNGEE. This CDR3 contains 15 residues. The CDR3 sequence is CASSARQGGGYEQYF. DNA of the CDR3: TGTGCCAGCAGCGCCAGACAGGGAGGGGGCTACGAGCAGTACTTC. The complete variable domain, with remaining parts taken from reference TRBV9 and TRBJ2-7, reads DSGVTQTPKHLITATGQRVTLRCSPRSGDLSVYWYQQSLDQGLQFLIQYYNGEERAKGNILERFSAQQFPDLHSELNLSSLELGDSALYFCASSARQGGGYEQYFGPGTRLTVT.

This clonotype was found a few times. The rearrangement joins TRBV24-1 to TRBJ2-7; D may be TRBD1 (5 bases). The V end was cut by 4 bases, the J end by 5 bases, with 11 bases between. CDR3 length: 13 amino acids. The germline V gene has CDR1 KGHDR and CDR2 SFDVKD. CDR3 residues: CATSDNDSNEQYF. CDR3 bases: TGTGCCACCAGTGACAACGACAGTAACGAGCAGTACTTC.